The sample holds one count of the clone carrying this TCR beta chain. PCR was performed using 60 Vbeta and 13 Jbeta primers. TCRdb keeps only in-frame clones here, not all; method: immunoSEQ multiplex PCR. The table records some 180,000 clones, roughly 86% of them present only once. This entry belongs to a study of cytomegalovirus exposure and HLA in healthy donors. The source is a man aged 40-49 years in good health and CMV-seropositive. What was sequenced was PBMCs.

The CDR3 coding sequence is TGTGCCAGTAGTGGGACAGGGGGCGGTGAGCAGTTCTTC. Protein product: CASSGTGGGEQFF. The rearrangement joins TRBV19 to TRBJ2-1; 12 bases are a match to TRBD1. The CDR3 contains 13 residues. From germline, CDR1 is LNHDA and CDR2 SQIVND (reference sequence). The V segment lost 5 bases and the J segment 9 bases; nucleotides outside the gene matches: 2. Full variable domain (missing parts from reference TRBV19 and TRBJ2-1): DGGITQSPKYLFRKEGQNVTLSCEQNLNHDAMYWYRQDPGQGLRLIYYSQIVNDFQKGDIAEGYSVSREKKESFPLTVTSAQKNPTAFYLCASSGTGGGEQFFGPGTRLTVL.